This T cell receptor (beta chain) was identified in a study of cytomegalovirus exposure and HLA in healthy donors. The germline CDR1 and CDR2 sequences are SEHNR and FQNEAQ (reference sequence). Trimming shortened V by 1 base and J by 4 bases, and 10 bases separated the two germline ends. CDR3 length: 14 amino acids. The PCR ran on 60 Vbeta and 13 Jbeta primers. This table comes from immunoSEQ multiplex PCR, and its TCRdb copy is limited to in-frame clones, with some not included. The table lists 100,000 to 150,000 clones, 80% to 85% of them singletons, with 2.2% in the top ten. The material sequenced was PBMCs. The sequence came from a woman in her forties in good health and CMV-seronegative. The gene calls are TRBV7-9 and TRBJ1-1; perhaps TRBD1 as D (5 bases). Here the CDR3 reads CASSLGGTGTEAFF. CDR3 in DNA: TGTGCCAGCAGCTTAGGCGGGACGGGCACTGAAGCTTTCTTT.